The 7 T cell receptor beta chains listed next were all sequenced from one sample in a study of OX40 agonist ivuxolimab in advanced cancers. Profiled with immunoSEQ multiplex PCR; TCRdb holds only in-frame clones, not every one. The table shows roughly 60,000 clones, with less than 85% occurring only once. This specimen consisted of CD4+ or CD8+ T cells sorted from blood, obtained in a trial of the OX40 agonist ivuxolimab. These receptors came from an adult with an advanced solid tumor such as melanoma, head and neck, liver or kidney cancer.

In nucleotides, the CDR3 is TGTGCCAGCAGTGTGGAAGGAGGCTACGAGCAGTACTTC. Translated: CASSVEGGYEQYF. The V call is TRBV6-1, the J call TRBJ2-7, with a weak D call TRBD2 (5 bases). V gave up 4 bases and J gave up 3 bases, with 10 bases separating them. The CDR3 spans 13 residues. Germline CDR1 and CDR2: MNHNS and SASEGT.

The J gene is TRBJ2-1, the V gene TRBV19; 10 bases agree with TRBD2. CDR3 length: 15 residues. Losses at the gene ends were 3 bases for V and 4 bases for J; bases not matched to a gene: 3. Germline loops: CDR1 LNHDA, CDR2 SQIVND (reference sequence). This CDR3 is CASSILAGEYNEQFF. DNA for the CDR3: TGTGCCAGTAGTATCCTAGCGGGGGAGTACAATGAGCAGTTCTTC.

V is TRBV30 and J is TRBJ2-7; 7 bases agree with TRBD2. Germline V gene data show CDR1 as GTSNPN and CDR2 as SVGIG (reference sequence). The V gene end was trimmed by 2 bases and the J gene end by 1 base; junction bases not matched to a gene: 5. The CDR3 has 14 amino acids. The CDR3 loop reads CAWSSGVGSYEQYF. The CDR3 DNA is TGTGCCTGGAGTAGCGGGGTTGGGTCCTACGAGCAGTACTTC.

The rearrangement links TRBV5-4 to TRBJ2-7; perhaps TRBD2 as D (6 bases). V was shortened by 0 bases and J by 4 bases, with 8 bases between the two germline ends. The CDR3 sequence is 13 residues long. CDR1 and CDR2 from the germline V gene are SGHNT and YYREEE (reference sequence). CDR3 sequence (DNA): TGTGCCAGCAGCTTGGGGGGGGTTTACGAGCAGTACTTC. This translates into CASSLGGVYEQYF.

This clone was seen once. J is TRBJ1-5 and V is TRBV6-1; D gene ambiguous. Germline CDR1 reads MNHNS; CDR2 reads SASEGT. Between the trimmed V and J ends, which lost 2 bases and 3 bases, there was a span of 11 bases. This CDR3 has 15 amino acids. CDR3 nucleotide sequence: TGTGCCAGCAGTGAAATCAATCCTTTCAATCAGCCCCAGCATTTT. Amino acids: CASSEINPFNQPQHF.

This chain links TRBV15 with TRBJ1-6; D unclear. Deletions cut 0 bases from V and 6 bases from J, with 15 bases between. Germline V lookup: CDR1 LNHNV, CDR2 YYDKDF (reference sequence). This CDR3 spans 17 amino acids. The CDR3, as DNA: TGTGCCACCAGCAGAGATCGGGGAACACCGCCTAATTCACCCCTCCACTTT. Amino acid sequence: CATSRDRGTPPNSPLHF.

The chain's CDR3 is CASSPSGYQETQYF. The CDR3 coding sequence is TGTGCCAGCAGCCCGAGCGGGTACCAAGAGACCCAGTACTTC. The chain joins TRBV7-9 to TRBJ2-5; D perhaps matches TRBD2 (6 bases). With 5 bases removed from V and 0 bases from J, the gap between germline ends came to 10 bases. Germline V gives CDR1 SEHNR, CDR2 FQNEAQ (reference sequence). This CDR3 has 14 amino acids.